This TCR beta chain was recorded in a study of blood T cell repertoires in COVID-19. Study-wide background: The United States, Italy and Spain provided the acute and convalescent COVID-19 samples. Sources were T cells, B-cell-depleted T cells, or PBMCs; the material itself was cDNA or gDNA.

The assay was immunoSEQ multiplex PCR, and TCRdb's table has in-frame clones only and misses some. The data show roughly 200,000 clones, roughly 85% seen once. CDR3 length: 16 amino acids. V lost 3 bases, J lost 8 bases, and 6 bases stayed unmatched. Germline assignment: CDR1 MNHEY and CDR2 SMNVEV (reference sequence). The chain is built from TRBV27 and TRBJ1-6, with TRBD1 matching 11 bases. The sequenced material came from peripheral blood. The sequence was collected from a man between 60 and 75 years old with acute or convalescent COVID-19. The chain's CDR3 is CASSFRGQGAYSPLHF. The DNA for the CDR3 is TGTGCCAGCAGTTTTCGCGGACAGGGGGCTTATTCACCCCTCCACTTT.